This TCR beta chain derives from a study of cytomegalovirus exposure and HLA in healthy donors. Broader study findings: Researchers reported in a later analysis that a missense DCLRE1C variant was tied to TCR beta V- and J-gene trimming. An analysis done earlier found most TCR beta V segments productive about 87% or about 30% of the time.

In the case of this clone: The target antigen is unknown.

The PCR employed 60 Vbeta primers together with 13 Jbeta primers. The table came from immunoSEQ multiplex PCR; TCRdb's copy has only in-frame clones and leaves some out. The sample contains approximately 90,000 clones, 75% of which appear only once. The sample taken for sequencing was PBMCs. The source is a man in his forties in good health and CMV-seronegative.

CDR3 in amino acids: CSVEGTGKYEQYF. The CDR3 region has the DNA TGCAGCGTTGAAGGGACAGGGAAGTACGAGCAGTACTTC. V usage is TRBV29-1 and J usage is TRBJ2-7; 8 bases map to TRBD1. The germline V gene encodes CDR1 SQVTM and CDR2 ANQGSEA. The CDR3 loop spans 13 amino acids. V lost 1 base to trimming and J lost 4 bases; unmatched junction nucleotides: 3.